The clone carrying this T cell receptor (beta chain) was seen ten or more times. Regarding time point: persistent/refractory GD, antithyroid drugs over 5 years with positive TRAb. Researchers made the TCR library from RNA that was extracted from PBMCs. EDTA tubes held roughly 9.9 milliliters of peripheral blood from each patient. The data are from a study of regulatory T cells in long-lasting Graves disease. Study-level background: Over-5-year antithyroid drug use with positive TSH receptor antibodies defined persistent Graves' disease in the study.

Combining iRepertoire HTBI primers with Arm-PCR of CDR3 regions, the authors built TCR beta libraries. TCRdb fed the multiplex PCR reads into MiXCR, producing one record per CDR3 protein. This sample carries roughly 430,000 distinct CDR3 sequences, around 20% of them seen once, and the ten largest clones take roughly an eighth. The length of the CDR3 is 13 residues. Trimming took 3 bases from V and 3 from J, leaving 6 bases between them. Germline V gene sequence: CDR1 SNHLY, CDR2 FYNNEI. This specimen consisted of peripheral blood mononuclear cells (PBMCs), obtained when the disease was refractory, from a patient treated with antithyroid drugs. The TCR comes from a female donor with Graves disease. The chain carries TRBV2 and TRBJ2-4; D uncertain. The CDR3 bases are TGTGCCAGCAGTGATCGTGGCAAAAACATTCAGTACTTC. Translation gives CASSDRGKNIQYF.